The clone carrying this TCR beta chain appeared a few times. What it binds is not known. These data belong to a study of T-cell memory formation after mild COVID-19. In the study overall: Across donors, TCR clusters were largely donor specific. Study observations and caveats: The study detected some responding clones in pre-infection memory, suggesting cross-reactive memory joined. Researchers could not confirm that second-wave clones peaking on day 37 targeted SARS-CoV-2. Mainly CM and EM harbored the contracting CD4+ clones; mainly EMRA harbored the CD8+ ones.

TCRdb itself ran the 5' RACE reads through MiXCR, one entry per CDR3 protein. This table has hundreds of thousands of distinct CDR3 sequences, more than 15% appearing once. The germline V gene encodes CDR1 DFQATT and CDR2 SNEGSKA (reference sequence). V lost 3 bases to trimming and J lost 4 bases, with 10 bases between them. The CDR3 has 14 amino acids. This TCR derives from a man younger than 30 who had mild COVID-19 (a few samples of this study predate the infection). Cell type and time point are not known. This sequence joins TRBV20-1 and TRBJ1-6; D gene uncertain. Sequenced material: PBMCs or a T cell subset sorted from them (not recorded which). The CDR3 DNA follows: TGCAGTGCTAGTGATCTGGGTTATAATTCACCCCTCCACTTT. It encodes CSASDLGYNSPLHF.